Listed below are T cell receptor beta chains from one sample, sequenced in a study of human T cells and chemical hapten exposure. One entry per CDR3 protein results from TCRdb running MiXCR on the RACE reads. Of around 120,000 distinct CDR3 sequences in the sample, roughly 15% were seen once. The sample consisted of whole blood, taken in connection with sensitization to the hapten diphenylcyclopropenone (DPC). All receptors come from a man between 18 and 35 years old with alopecia areata. Some clones in this sample may be carry-over from other donors' samples. Both conserved end residues are trimmed from each CDR3.

v_gene,j_gene,CDR3aa
TRBV27,TRBJ2-5,ASSLYPTGVETQY
TRBV19,TRBJ1-5,ASSPSRNQPQH
TRBV4-1,TRBJ1-1,ASSLAGTGPNTEAF
TRBV4-3,TRBJ1-2,ASSQDRNYGYT
TRBV6-6,TRBJ2-5,ASSYSKGVETQY
TRBV4-1,TRBJ2-1,ASSQDREGDNEQF
TRBV2,TRBJ1-2,ADGGYT
TRBV12-3/TRBV12-4,TRBJ2-2,ASSPRRDVSTGELF
TRBV4-3,TRBJ1-1,ASSQDSQGYTEAF
TRBV6-2/TRBV6-3,TRBJ2-3,ASSYATATDTQY
TRBV6-2/TRBV6-3,TRBJ1-3,ASTTDSGNTIY
TRBV6-6,TRBJ2-5,ASSSQETQY
TRBV7-6,TRBJ1-4,ASTEGGSNEKLF
TRBV10-3,TRBJ1-5,AISESWRGGNNQPQH
TRBV27,TRBJ2-2,ASSGGGKNTGELF
TRBV20-1,TRBJ2-7,SAETVRSYEQY
TRBV6-2/TRBV6-3,TRBJ2-2,ASSWVAGHTGELF
TRBV6-1,TRBJ2-4,ASSEGQGEAKNIQY
TRBV25-1,TRBJ1-6,ASSEFGGNSPLH
TRBV4-3,TRBJ1-4,ASSQRWLDEKLF
TRBV10-2,TRBJ2-3,ASSDGGVGTDTQY
TRBV20-1,TRBJ1-2,SARDSRNYGYT
TRBV20-1,TRBJ2-3,SARLTSGATTDTQY
TRBV3-1,TRBJ1-5,ASSRSSNQPQH
TRBV29-1,TRBJ2-7,SGTRGVYEQY
TRBV28,TRBJ1-5,ASSRRNGNQPQH
TRBV9,TRBJ2-3,ASSVGGTSGHTQY
TRBV4-3,TRBJ1-1,ASSQDLFRGGVTEAF